Included here is one T cell receptor beta chain sequence, with context. Its antigen is unidentified. This CDR3 contains 13 residues. CDR1 is SGHRS and CDR2 is YFSETQ in the germline V gene. V lost 3 bases to trimming and J lost 5 bases; unmatched junction nucleotides: 4. This entry belongs to a study of T cell repertoires in cytomegalovirus infection. TCRdb processed the reads anew with MiXCR; each CDR3 protein has one entry. This table has about 920,000 distinct CDR3 sequences, 31% appearing once. Sample: cultured CD8+ T cells from PBMCs, taken from culture after CMV antigen stimulation. This TCR was sampled from a human donor in good health (CMV status not recorded). Some clones in this sample may be carry-over from other donors' samples. V usage is TRBV5-1 and J usage is TRBJ1-2, with 7 positions matching TRBD1. The CDR3 DNA follows: TGCGCCAGCAGCTGGGACAGCAGTTATGGCTACACCTTC. Its translation is CASSWDSSYGYTF.